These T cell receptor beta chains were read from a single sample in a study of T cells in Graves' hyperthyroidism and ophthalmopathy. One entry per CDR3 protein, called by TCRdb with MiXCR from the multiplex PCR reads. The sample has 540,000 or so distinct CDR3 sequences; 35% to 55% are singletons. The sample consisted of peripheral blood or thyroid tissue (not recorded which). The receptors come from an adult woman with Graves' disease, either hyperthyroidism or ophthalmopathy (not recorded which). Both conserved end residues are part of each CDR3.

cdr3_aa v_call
CASSLVWQGIYEQYF TRBV7-9
CVSSAGLAGGWNTGELFF TRBV10-2
CASSLSSMTSGDEQYF TRBV27
CSAPRDPSTDTQYF TRBV20-1
CSSSLTNTEAFF TRBV5-6
CASSMGQIATNEKLFF TRBV5-1
CSVELGKGIAGEPFF TRBV29-1
CSARERQGNSPLHF TRBV20-1
CATSAAGLQPQHF TRBV15
CASRTGTVEAFF TRBV6-5
CASSLGRTGDGYTF TRBV7-9
CAISESAGAKYEQYF TRBV10-3
CTSSQTGGGGYTF TRBV25-1
CASSLGEAYGYTF TRBV5-1
CSSYIPGGTGSHEQYF TRBV20-1
CSAKTGGTRGYTF TRBV20-1
CASTPHSTVDQPQHF TRBV19
CASSLSRAAYEQYF TRBV7-9
CASPSGQGIFETEAFF TRBV5-5
CSARTLTNYGYTF TRBV29-1
CAISAGIDSYEQYF TRBV10-3
CATSDPGPNTEAFF TRBV24-1
CATSPGGGNQPQHF TRBV15
CASSVEQGNGYTF TRBV2
CASSSGLVVPAELFF TRBV7-3
CASRGLLTGETQYF TRBV28
CSASLEGAYTEAFF TRBV20-1
CASSLDRGMSNQPQHF TRBV19
CASSLVGPSEAFF TRBV5-1
CASSLDWTGSLGYGYTF TRBV7-2
CSLATTGPVGGYTF TRBV29-1
CASSLGAGDTQYF TRBV12-3/TRBV12-4
CASSQEVGGPEQYF TRBV5-1
CSVGTTYYGYTF TRBV29-1
CSAYVRAGANVLTF TRBV20-1
CASSQVQGGPWVNQPQHF TRBV4-1
CASSHIVGNQPQHF TRBV27
CATSRAKGLAGYTDTQYF TRBV15
CASSLSWGDEQYF TRBV7-2
CASSYRGGPYEQYF TRBV27
CASSPGPLNSPLHF TRBV4-1
CASIYGGSEAFF TRBV28
CSARKGAPGEQFF TRBV20-1
CSAVDRVGLGGNTIYF TRBV20-1
CASRTGTGTYEQYF TRBV2